Each of the 9 T cell receptor beta chains below was sequenced from the same sample in a study of response to subunit inactivated influenza vaccine. Each CDR3 protein is one row after TCRdb ran MiXCR on the RT-PCR reads. The table has some 800,000 distinct CDR3 sequences, about 20% seen once. The sample was PBMCs from blood, taken about 5 days after vaccination. The receptors derive from a middle-aged man who received an inactivated influenza vaccine.

The V gene is TRBV3-1, the J gene TRBJ1-1; 7 bases are a match to TRBD1. The CDR3 runs 14 residues. In germline, CDR1 is LGHDT, CDR2 YNNKEL (reference sequence). V lost 4 bases, J lost 6 bases, and 8 bases stayed unmatched. The CDR3 DNA sequence: TGTGCCAGCAGCCCATTAAACAGGGGTTCTGAAGCTTTCTTT. It translates to CASSPLNRGSEAFF.

This chain uses TRBV4-3 with TRBJ2-3; D is unresolved. Trimming cost V 10 bases and J 0 bases, with 5 bases left between them. Germline loops: CDR1 LGHNA, CDR2 YSLEER. The CDR3 is 11 amino acids. The CDR3 reads CATGSTDTQYF. In nucleotides, the CDR3 is TGCGCCACCGGCAGCACAGATACGCAGTATTTT.

The rearrangement links TRBV5-1 to TRBJ1-3; D unresolved. This CDR3 is 17 amino acids long. CDR1 and CDR2 (germline): SGHRS, YFSETQ. Trimming removed 2 bases from V and 0 bases from J, with 15 bases in between. CDR3 sequence: CASSLSVGQSSGNTIYF. CDR3 DNA sequence: TGCGCCAGCAGCTTATCCGTCGGCCAGAGCTCTGGAAACACCATATATTTT. The entire variable domain, with the rest obtained from reference TRBV5-1 and TRBJ1-3, is as follows: KAGVTQTPRYLIKTRGQQVTLSCSPISGHRSVSWYQQTPGQGLQFLFEYFSETQRNKGNFPGRFSGRQFSNSRSEMNVSTLELGDSALYLCASSLSVGQSSGNTIYFGEGSWLTVV.

This clonotype has a handful of counts. The chain is built from TRBV7-9 and TRBJ2-7; 7 bases are a match to TRBD2. Germline lookup yields CDR1 SEHNR and CDR2 FQNEAQ (reference sequence). V was clipped by 5 bases and J by 2 bases; unmatched bases: 12. The CDR3 length is 16 residues. CDR3 DNA: TGTGCCAGCAGCCCCTTCCGGGACTACCCTACCTACGAGCAGTACTTC. This gives the protein CASSPFRDYPTYEQYF. Combining the CDR3 with reference TRBV7-9 and TRBJ2-7 gives the whole variable domain DTGVSQNPRHKITKRGQNVTFRCDPISEHNRLYWYRQTLGQGPEFLTYFQNEAQLEKSRLLSDRFSAERPKGSFSTLEIQRTEQGDSAMYLCASSPFRDYPTYEQYFGPGTRLTVT.

V usage is TRBV9 and J usage is TRBJ2-5; TRBD1 agrees at 7 bases. The V and J ends lost 4 bases and 1 base, in that order; junction bases with no gene match: 10. The CDR3 loop spans 16 amino acids. Looked up from germline, CDR1 is SGDLS and CDR2 is YYNGEE. In DNA form, the CDR3 reads TGTGCCAGCAGCCCAGGACCCGGACAGGCCCAAGAGACCCAGTACTTC. Encoded protein: CASSPGPGQAQETQYF.

The rearrangement uses TRBV4-3 and TRBJ2-7; the D gene is possibly TRBD2 (7 bases). Trimming cost V 4 bases and J 3 bases, with 16 bases left between them. The CDR3 length is 15 residues. The V gene's germline CDR1 is LGHNA and CDR2 YSLEER. The chain's CDR3 is CASSPTEGGVYEQYF. In DNA form, the CDR3 reads TGCGCCAGCAGCCCGACGGAAGGGGGGGTCTACGAGCAGTACTTC.

This clonotype was counted only a few times. The rearrangement uses TRBV11-1 and TRBJ2-1, with TRBD2 matching over 12 bases. Per the germline V gene, CDR1 is SGHAT and CDR2 is FQDESV (reference sequence). CDR3 length equals 19 residues. J lost 4 bases, V lost 5 bases, and 15 bases had no gene match. CDR3 nucleotide sequence: TGTGCCAGCAGCACCCGACTAGCGGGAGTTAAAAGCCCTTACAATGAGCAGTTCTTC. Translated: CASSTRLAGVKSPYNEQFF.

Only a few counts were recorded for this clonotype. This chain connects TRBV6-5 to TRBJ2-1; D unresolved. The CDR3 is made up of 14 amino acids. Germline CDR1 and CDR2: MNHEY and SVGAGI. Trimming removed 0 bases at V and 3 bases at J, with 6 bases between. CDR3 in DNA: TGTGCCAGCAGTTACTCCGACAACTACAATGAGCAGTTCTTC. Its translation is CASSYSDNYNEQFF.

This sequence joins TRBV7-9 and TRBJ2-1; 11 nucleotides line up with TRBD2. After removal of 2 bases from V and 10 bases from J, the junction contained 7 bases not matched to a gene. The CDR3 length is 15 residues. Germline-derived CDR1 and CDR2 are SEHNR and FQNEAQ (reference sequence). The CDR3 nucleotides read TGTGCCAGCAGCTTACGACTAGCGGGAATAGAGGAGCAGTTCTTC. Encoded protein: CASSLRLAGIEEQFF.